This T cell receptor beta chain emerged from a study of T cells in Graves' hyperthyroidism and ophthalmopathy. Study-level information: Peripheral blood samples were taken at initial diagnosis, prior to any treatment.

When ophthalmopathy did not progress within 18 months, Graves' hyperthyroidism was considered stable. The PBMCs had their origin in about 9.7 ml of fresh peripheral blood. In its sample, this clonotype was seen a few times. CDR1 is KGHSH, CDR2 LQKENI, per germline. This CDR3 is built from 16 residues. V lost 5 bases to trimming and J lost 0 bases, with 13 bases between them. Using RNA transcripts as the source, TCR beta CDR3 regions were amplified. HTBI primers were used for first-round RT-PCR of the TCR CDR3. A single record per CDR3 protein comes from TCRdb applying MiXCR to the multiplex PCR reads. The sample has about 350,000 distinct CDR3 sequences, approximately 15% seen once.

The sequenced sample was blood. J is TRBJ2-2 and V is TRBV18, with D possibly matching TRBD2 (6 bases). The TCR comes from a woman in her thirties with Graves' hyperthyroidism. This CDR3 is CASSKTGTPNTGELFF. The CDR3 DNA reads TGTGCCAGCTCAAAAACCGGGACTCCGAACACCGGGGAGCTGTTTTTT.